One sample yielded the 14 T cell receptor beta chains listed below, sequenced in a study of shared clonotypes between healthy human individuals. Produced via immunoSEQ multiplex PCR; TCRdb's table is partial and in-frame only. The sample carries some 740,000 clones, around 93% recorded once. Naive CD8 populations comprised CD45RO-negative cells positively selected for CCR7, excluding terminally differentiated effector memory CD45RA+ cells. Sequencing was performed on naive CD8+ T cells sorted from blood. The receptors stem from a young man in good health.

About this clone: At the DNA level, this CDR3 is encoded by other sequences in the same sample as well. The J gene is TRBJ2-1, the V gene TRBV12-5; D ambiguous. V was pared by 5 bases and J by 5 bases, with 4 bases between. Germline V lookup: CDR1 LGHNT, CDR2 FRNRAP. This CDR3 spans 11 amino acids. The DNA of the CDR3 is TGTGCTAGTGGTCGCGACAATGAGCAGTTCTTC. Its protein is CASGRDNEQFF.

This clone was recorded only once. The J gene is TRBJ2-7, the V gene TRBV29-1; D is ambiguous. Germline assignment: CDR1 SQVTM and CDR2 ANQGSEA. This CDR3 comprises 11 residues. V lost 5 bases and J 5 bases, leaving 10 bases between the germline ends. Written as DNA, the CDR3 is TGCAGCGTTAACACTCGAAACGAGCAGTACTTC. Translation: CSVNTRNEQYF.

The chain employs TRBV5-4 and TRBJ2-2, with 7 bases that match TRBD2. Trimming cost V 0 bases and J 3 bases; bases outside gene matches: 5. The CDR3 loop spans 16 amino acids. Germline V gene lookup returns CDR1 SGHNT and CDR2 YYREEE (reference sequence). CDR3 sequence (DNA): TGTGCCAGCAGCTTGGAAGAGGGGAGGGACACCGGGGAGCTGTTTTTT. It codes for CASSLEEGRDTGELFF. Complete variable domain (other parts from reference TRBV5-4 and TRBJ2-2): ETGVTQSPTHLIKTRGQQVTLRCSSQSGHNTVSWYQQALGQGPQFIFQYYREEENGRGNFPPRFSGLQFPNYSSELNVNALELDDSALYLCASSLEEGRDTGELFFGEGSRLTVL.

This clone was recorded only once. V gene TRBV28 combines with J gene TRBJ1-5, with 10 bases lining up with TRBD1. Germline trimming cut 3 bases from V and 13 bases from J; bases unmatched to any gene: 12. Germline V lookup: CDR1 MDHEN, CDR2 SYDVKM. The CDR3 is 15 amino acids. CDR3 bases: TGTGCCAGCAGTTTTACCAGACAGGGGGCTATACCTCAGCATTTT. Protein product: CASSFTRQGAIPQHF.

This rearrangement joins TRBV7-9 to TRBJ2-1; D might be TRBD2 (5 bases). The CDR3 loop spans 15 amino acids. Germline CDR1 SEHNR, CDR2 FQNEAQ (reference sequence). V lost 5 bases and J 5 bases, leaving 16 bases between the germline ends. CDR3 sequence (DNA): TGTGCCAGCAGCCTCTCACTCGGGGTCAACAATGAGCAGTTCTTC. Translation gives CASSLSLGVNNEQFF.

The chain employs TRBV4-1 and TRBJ2-2; 10 nucleotides align to TRBD2. The CDR3 extends over 17 amino acids. Germline V gene sequence: CDR1 MGHRA, CDR2 YSYEKL. V shed 4 bases, J shed 7 bases, and the junction held 12 bases outside the gene matches. The chain's CDR3 is CASSRIPGLASHGELFF. The CDR3 DNA reads as TGCGCCAGCAGCCGAATTCCGGGACTAGCGTCCCACGGGGAGCTGTTTTTT.

This clone was seen only a few times. At the DNA level, this CDR3 is encoded by other sequences in the same sample as well. The V and J genes are TRBV27 and TRBJ2-7, with TRBD2 matching 7 bases. CDR1 and CDR2 (germline): MNHEY, SMNVEV (reference sequence). CDR3 size: 14 residues. Trimming took 3 bases from V and 4 from J; bases not matched to a gene: 6. The CDR3 protein is CASSLGRERYEQYF. The CDR3 nucleotides read TGTGCCAGCAGTTTGGGGCGGGAGAGGTACGAGCAGTACTTC.

V usage is TRBV27 and J usage is TRBJ2-1, with 7 bases aligning to TRBD1. J gave up 3 bases and V 6 bases, and 17 bases lay outside the gene matches. The CDR3 sequence is 18 residues long. The V gene's germline CDR1 is MNHEY and CDR2 SMNVEV (reference sequence). The CDR3 DNA sequence: TGTGCCAGCAGCACCGCTCTTGCCCTGACAGGGCTCTACAATGAGCAGTTCTTC. Its translation: CASSTALALTGLYNEQFF.

The V and J genes are TRBV27 and TRBJ1-5; no definite D call. CDR1 is MNHEY and CDR2 is SMNVEV in the germline V gene (reference sequence). The CDR3 has 14 amino acids. V lost 6 bases, J lost 3 bases, and 12 bases lay in between. CDR3 DNA: TGTGCCAGCAGCCCCGACACTTACAATCAGCCCCAGCATTTT. Translated, it gives CASSPDTYNQPQHF.

The rearrangement uses TRBV7-9 and TRBJ2-5; maybe TRBD2 (6 bases). The CDR3 is 17 amino acids. The germline V and J ends were trimmed by 0 bases and 3 bases, with 17 bases remaining between them. Looked up from germline, CDR1 is SEHNR and CDR2 is FQNEAQ (reference sequence). The CDR3 DNA reads as TGTGCCAGCAGCTTAGCAGGGCGGGGCTACCAAAAAGAGACCCAGTACTTC. Translating gives CASSLAGRGYQKETQYF.

The chain joins TRBV19 to TRBJ2-7; 7 bases fit TRBD1. CDR1 is LNHDA and CDR2 is SQIVND in the germline V gene (reference sequence). V was clipped by 3 bases and J by 4 bases; unmatched bases: 9. CDR3 length: 15 amino acids. The CDR3 region has the DNA TGTGCCAGTAGTATTTCCGGGACAGCGCTTTACGAGCAGTACTTC. Amino acids: CASSISGTALYEQYF.

Here the CDR3 reads CASSYRDPDPDTQYF. The DNA of the CDR3 is TGTGCCAGCAGCTATCGGGACCCCGACCCAGATACGCAGTATTTT. The chain combines TRBV5-4 with TRBJ2-3; tentatively, D is TRBD1 or TRBD2 (5 bases each). V lost 3 bases, J lost 4 bases, and 15 bases lay in between. The germline gives CDR1 SGHNT, CDR2 YYREEE (reference sequence). The CDR3 extends over 15 amino acids.

This chain joins TRBV6-6 and TRBJ1-1; perhaps TRBD1 as D (6 bases). V lost 5 bases and J 5 bases, leaving 9 bases between the germline ends. The CDR3 is made up of 12 amino acids. Germline CDR1 and CDR2: MNHNY and SVGAGI (reference sequence). CDR3 bases: TGTGCCAGCAGTACGGGACAAACTGAAGCTTTCTTT. Amino acids: CASSTGQTEAFF.

This clone was observed a single time. The rearrangement links TRBV7-9 to TRBJ2-1, with TRBD2 identical over 13 bases. Germline V lookup: CDR1 SEHNR, CDR2 FQNEAQ (reference sequence). The CDR3 covers 17 residues. Trimming took 8 bases from V and 5 from J; bases not matched to a gene: 12. Here the CDR3 reads CASERGLAGDYDNEQFF. CDR3 DNA sequence: TGTGCCAGCGAAAGAGGACTAGCGGGAGATTATGACAATGAGCAGTTCTTC. Full variable domain (rest looked up from reference TRBV7-9 and TRBJ2-1): DTGVSQNPRHKITKRGQNVTFRCDPISEHNRLYWYRQTLGQGPEFLTYFQNEAQLEKSRLLSDRFSAERPKGSFSTLEIQRTEQGDSAMYLCASERGLAGDYDNEQFFGPGTRLTVL.